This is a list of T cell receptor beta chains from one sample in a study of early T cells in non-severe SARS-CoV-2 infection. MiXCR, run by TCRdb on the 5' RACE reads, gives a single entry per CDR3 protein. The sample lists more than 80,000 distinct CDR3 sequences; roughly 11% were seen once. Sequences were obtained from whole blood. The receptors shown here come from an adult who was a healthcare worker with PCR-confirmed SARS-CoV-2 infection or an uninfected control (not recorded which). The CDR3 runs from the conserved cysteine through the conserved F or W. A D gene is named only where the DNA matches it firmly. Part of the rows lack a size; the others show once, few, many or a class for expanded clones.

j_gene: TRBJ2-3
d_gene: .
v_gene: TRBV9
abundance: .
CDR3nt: TGTGCCAGCAGCGTAGGGCGAAGGGCCACTAGCACAGATACGCAGTATTTT
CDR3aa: CASSVGRRATSTDTQYF

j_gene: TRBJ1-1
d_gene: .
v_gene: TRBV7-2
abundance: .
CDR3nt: TGTGCCAGCAGCTTTAGGACATCGAACACTGAAGCTTTCTTT
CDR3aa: CASSFRTSNTEAFF

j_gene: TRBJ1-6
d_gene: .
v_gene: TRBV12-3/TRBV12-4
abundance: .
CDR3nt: TGTGCCAGCAGCGGGGAGGATTCACCCCTCCACTTT
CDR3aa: CASSGEDSPLHF

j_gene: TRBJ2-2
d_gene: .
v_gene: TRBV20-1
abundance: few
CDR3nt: TGCAGTGCTTGGGGGAGGAACACCGGGGAGCTGTTTTTT
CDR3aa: CSAWGRNTGELFF

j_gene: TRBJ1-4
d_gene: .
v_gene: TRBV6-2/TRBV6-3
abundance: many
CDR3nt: TGTGCCAGCAGTTCCCCGGGAAGGGACTATGAAAAACTGTTTTTT
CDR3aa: CASSSPGRDYEKLFF

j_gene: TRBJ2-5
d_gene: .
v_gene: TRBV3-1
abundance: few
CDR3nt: TGTGCCAGCAGCCAAGATCTAGGGGGACTCCCCCACGGGGAGACCCAGTACTTC
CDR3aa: CASSQDLGGLPHGETQYF

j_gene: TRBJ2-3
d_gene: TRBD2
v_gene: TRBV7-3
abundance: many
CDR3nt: TGTGCCAGCAGCTCGGGACTAGCGGGAGTCGGGCGCCCAGATACGCAGTATTTT
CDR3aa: CASSSGLAGVGRPDTQYF

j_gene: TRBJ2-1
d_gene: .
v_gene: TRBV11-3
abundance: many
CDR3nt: TGTGCCAGCAGCCCCTCCAGTGCGAACAATGAGCAGTTCTTC
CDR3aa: CASSPSSANNEQFF

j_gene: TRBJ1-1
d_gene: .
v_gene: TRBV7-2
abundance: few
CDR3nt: TGTGCCAGCAGCCAATCCAGGTCGAACACTGAAGCTTTCTTT
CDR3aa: CASSQSRSNTEAFF

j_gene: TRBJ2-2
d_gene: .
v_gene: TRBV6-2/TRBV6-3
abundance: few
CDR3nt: TGTGCCAGCAGTTACACTAAACAGGGTCGAAACACCGGGGAGCTGTTTTTT
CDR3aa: CASSYTKQGRNTGELFF

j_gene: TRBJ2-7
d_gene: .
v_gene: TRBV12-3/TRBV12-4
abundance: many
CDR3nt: TGTGCCAGCAGTTTAGCGGGGGTCTACGAGCAGTACTTC
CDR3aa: CASSLAGVYEQYF

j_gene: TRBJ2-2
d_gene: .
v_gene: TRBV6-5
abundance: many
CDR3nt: TGTGCCAGCAGTTACTCTCCAAGGCCGAACACCGGGGAGCTGTTTTTT
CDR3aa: CASSYSPRPNTGELFF

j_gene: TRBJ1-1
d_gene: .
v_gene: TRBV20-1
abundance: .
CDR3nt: TGCAGTGCTTCGACACTACGTACTAACACTGAAGCTTTCTTT
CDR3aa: CSASTLRTNTEAFF

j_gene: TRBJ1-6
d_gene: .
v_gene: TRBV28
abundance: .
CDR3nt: TGTGCCAGCAGTTTAGGGCAGAAAAATTCACCCCTCCACTTT
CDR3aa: CASSLGQKNSPLHF

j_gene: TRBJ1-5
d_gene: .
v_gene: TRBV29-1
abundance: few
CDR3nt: TGCAGCGTCCTCCCCGGGGCCAATCAGCCCCAGCATTTT
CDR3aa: CSVLPGANQPQHF

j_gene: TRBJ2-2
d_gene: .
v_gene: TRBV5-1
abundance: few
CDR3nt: TGCGCCAGCAGCTTGGGTGCCGCGGAGCTGTTTTTT
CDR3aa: CASSLGAAELFF

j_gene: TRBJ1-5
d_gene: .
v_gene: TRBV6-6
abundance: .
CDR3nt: TGTGCCAGCAGTTACTCGGGGGTAGAGAATCAGCCCCAGCATTTT
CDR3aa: CASSYSGVENQPQHF

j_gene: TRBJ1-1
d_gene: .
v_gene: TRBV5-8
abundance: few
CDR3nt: TGTGCCAGCAGCTTTCGGGGGCACGCTGAAGCTTTCTTT
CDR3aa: CASSFRGHAEAFF

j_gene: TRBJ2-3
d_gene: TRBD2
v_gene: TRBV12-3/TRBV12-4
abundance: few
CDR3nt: TGTGCCAGCAGTTTATGGGCGGGGGGCCATTCTAGCACAGATACGCAGTATTTT
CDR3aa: CASSLWAGGHSSTDTQYF

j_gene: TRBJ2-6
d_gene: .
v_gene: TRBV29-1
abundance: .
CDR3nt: TGCAGCGTTGAAGGGGAGGAACCTAAATCTGGGGCCAACGTCCTGACTTTC
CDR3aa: CSVEGEEPKSGANVLTF

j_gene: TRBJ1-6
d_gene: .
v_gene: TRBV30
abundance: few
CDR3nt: TGTGCCTGGACGGCAGGGAGTGGTAGTTCCTATAATTCACCCCTCCACTTT
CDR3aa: CAWTAGSGSSYNSPLHF

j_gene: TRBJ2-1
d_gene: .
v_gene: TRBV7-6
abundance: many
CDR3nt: TGTGCCAGCAGCTTAGTCGGGGGGCCCTTTTACAATGAGCAGTTCTTC
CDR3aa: CASSLVGGPFYNEQFF

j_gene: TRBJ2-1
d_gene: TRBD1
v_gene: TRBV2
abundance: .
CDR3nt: TGTGCCAGCTCGAGGGAAGGGGGCAAGTACAATGAGCAGTTCTTC
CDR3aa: CASSREGGKYNEQFF

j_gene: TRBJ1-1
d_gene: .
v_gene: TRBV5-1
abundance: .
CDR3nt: TGCGCCAGCAGCTTAGCCCCAGTCACTGAAGCTTTCTTT
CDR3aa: CASSLAPVTEAFF

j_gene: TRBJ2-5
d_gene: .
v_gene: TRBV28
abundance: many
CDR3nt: TGTGCCAGCAGTTTGTGGGCGGGAAAAGAGACCCAGTACTTC
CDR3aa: CASSLWAGKETQYF

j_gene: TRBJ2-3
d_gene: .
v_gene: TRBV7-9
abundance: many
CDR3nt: TGTGCCAGCAGCTTAGAAGCGAGCACAGATACGCAGTATTTT
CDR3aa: CASSLEASTDTQYF

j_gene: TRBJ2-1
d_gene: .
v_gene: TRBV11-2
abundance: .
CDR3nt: TGTGCCAGCAGCATTGTGTATGAGCAGTTCTTC
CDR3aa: CASSIVYEQFF

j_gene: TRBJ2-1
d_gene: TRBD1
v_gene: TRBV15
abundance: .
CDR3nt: TGTGCCACCAGCGGGGGACAGTACAATGAGCAGTTCTTC
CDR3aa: CATSGGQYNEQFF

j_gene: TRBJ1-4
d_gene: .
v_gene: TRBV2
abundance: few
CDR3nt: TGTGCCAGCACAGCTCAATCGGTAGTTGAAAAACTGTTTTTT
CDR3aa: CASTAQSVVEKLFF

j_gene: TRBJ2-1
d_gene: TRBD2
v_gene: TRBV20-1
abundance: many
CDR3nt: TGCAGTGCTAGACCGAGCGGGGGACCATTAGACTACAATGAGCAGTTCTTC
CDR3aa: CSARPSGGPLDYNEQFF

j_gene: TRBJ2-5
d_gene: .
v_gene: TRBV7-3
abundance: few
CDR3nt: TGTGCCAGCAGCTTAAATACAGGGCCGGGCGAGACCCAGTACTTC
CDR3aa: CASSLNTGPGETQYF

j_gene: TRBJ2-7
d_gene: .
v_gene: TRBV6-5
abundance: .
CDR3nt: TGTGCCAGCAAAAGAGGGACATTCTTCTACGAGCAGTGCTTC
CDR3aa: CASKRGTFFYEQCF

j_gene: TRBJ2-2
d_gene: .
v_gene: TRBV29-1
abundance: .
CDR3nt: TGCAGCGTTAGTCTGGGGAACACCGGGGAGCTGTTTTTT
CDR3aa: CSVSLGNTGELFF

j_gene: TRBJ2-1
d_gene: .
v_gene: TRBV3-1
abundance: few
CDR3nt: TGTGCCAGCAGCCAAGTAAGGGGTTGGTACAATGAGCAGTTCTTC
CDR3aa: CASSQVRGWYNEQFF

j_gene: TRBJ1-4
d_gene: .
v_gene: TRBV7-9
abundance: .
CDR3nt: TGTGCCAGCATCCGCTTCCGGGGTTCGAGTCTCTCGAATGAAAAACTGTTTTTT
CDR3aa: CASIRFRGSSLSNEKLFF

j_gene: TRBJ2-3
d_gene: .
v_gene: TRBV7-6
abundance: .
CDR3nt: TGTGCCAGCAGCTTTAGTGCAGATACGCAGTATTTT
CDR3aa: CASSFSADTQYF

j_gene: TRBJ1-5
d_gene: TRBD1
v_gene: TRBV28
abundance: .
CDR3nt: TGTGCCAGCAGTTGGCCCCTGATAATACAGGGGGCCAAAGATGCTAGCAATCAGCCCCAGCATTTT
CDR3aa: CASSWPLIIQGAKDASNQPQHF

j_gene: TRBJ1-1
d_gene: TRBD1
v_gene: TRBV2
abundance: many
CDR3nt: TGTGCCAGCAGAGAGGACAGGAAAGCTTTCTTT
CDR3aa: CASREDRKAFF

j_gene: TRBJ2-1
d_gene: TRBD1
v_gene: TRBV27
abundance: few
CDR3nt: TGTGCCAGCAGACCTACAGGGGGCTCATACAATGAGCAGTTCTTC
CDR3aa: CASRPTGGSYNEQFF

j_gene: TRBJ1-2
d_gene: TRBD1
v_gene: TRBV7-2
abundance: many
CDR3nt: TGTGCCAGCAGCACACGCGGACAGGGGAGCTATGGCTACACCTTC
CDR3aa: CASSTRGQGSYGYTF

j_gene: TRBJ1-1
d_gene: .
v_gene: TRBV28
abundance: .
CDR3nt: TGTGCCAGCAGTGCGAGGAACACTGAAGCTTTCTTT
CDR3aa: CASSARNTEAFF

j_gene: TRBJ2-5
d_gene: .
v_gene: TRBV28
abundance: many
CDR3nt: TGTGCCAGCAGTTCCCGGACGGAGACCCAGTACTTC
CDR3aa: CASSSRTETQYF

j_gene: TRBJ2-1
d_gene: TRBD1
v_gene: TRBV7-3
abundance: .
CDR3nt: TGTGCCAGCAGCATACCGGGACAGGGACCCTACAATGAGCAGTTCTTC
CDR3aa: CASSIPGQGPYNEQFF

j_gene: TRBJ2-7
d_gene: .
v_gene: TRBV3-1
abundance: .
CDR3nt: TGTGCCAGCAGCCAAGCGGGGACACTCTACGAGCAGTACTTC
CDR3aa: CASSQAGTLYEQYF

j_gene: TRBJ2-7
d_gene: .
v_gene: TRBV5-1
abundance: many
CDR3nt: TGCGCCAGCAGCTTGGCGGGACTGAGCTCCTACGAGCAGTACTTC
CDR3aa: CASSLAGLSSYEQYF

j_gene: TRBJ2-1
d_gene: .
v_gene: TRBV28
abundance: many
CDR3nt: TGTGCCAGCGATACAAGCGGGTTCTACAATGAGCAGTTCTTC
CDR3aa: CASDTSGFYNEQFF

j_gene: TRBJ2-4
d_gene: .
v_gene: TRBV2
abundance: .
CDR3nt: TGTGCCAGCACCTTTGGACAGCCCCTAGCCAAAAACATTCAGTACTTC
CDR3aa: CASTFGQPLAKNIQYF

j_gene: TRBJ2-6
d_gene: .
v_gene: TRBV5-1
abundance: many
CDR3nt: TGCGCCAGCAGCTTGGGGGGCGCAGGGGCCAACGTCCTGACTTTC
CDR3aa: CASSLGGAGANVLTF

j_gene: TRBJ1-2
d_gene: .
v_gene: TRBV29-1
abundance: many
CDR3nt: TGCAGCGTTGCAGGAAACTATGGCTACACCTTC
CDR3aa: CSVAGNYGYTF